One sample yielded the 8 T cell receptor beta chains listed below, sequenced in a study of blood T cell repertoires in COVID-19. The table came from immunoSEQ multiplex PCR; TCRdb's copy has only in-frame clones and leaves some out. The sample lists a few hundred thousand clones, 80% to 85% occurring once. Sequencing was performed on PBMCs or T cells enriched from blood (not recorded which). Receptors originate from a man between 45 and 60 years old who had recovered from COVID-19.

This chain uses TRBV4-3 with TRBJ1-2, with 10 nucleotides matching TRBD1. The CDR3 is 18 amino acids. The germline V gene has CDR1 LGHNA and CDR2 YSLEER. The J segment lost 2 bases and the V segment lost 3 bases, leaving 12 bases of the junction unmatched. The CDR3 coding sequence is TGCGCCAGCAGCCAGAGACCGGGACAGGGGTTTGAGAACTATGGCTACACCTTC. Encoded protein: CASSQRPGQGFENYGYTF.

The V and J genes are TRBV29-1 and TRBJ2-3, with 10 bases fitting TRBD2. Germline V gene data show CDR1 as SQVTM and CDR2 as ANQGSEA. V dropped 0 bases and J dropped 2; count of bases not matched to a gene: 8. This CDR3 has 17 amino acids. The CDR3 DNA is TGCAGCGTTGAAGATCTGGGGACTAGCGTCTTCACAGATACGCAGTATTTT. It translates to CSVEDLGTSVFTDTQYF.

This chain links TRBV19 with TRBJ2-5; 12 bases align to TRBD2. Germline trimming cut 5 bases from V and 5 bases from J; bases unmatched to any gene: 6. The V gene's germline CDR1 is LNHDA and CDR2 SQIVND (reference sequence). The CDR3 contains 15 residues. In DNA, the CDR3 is TGTGCCAGTAGTCTAGCGGGAGGGCCGCGGGAGACCCAGTACTTC. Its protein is CASSLAGGPRETQYF.

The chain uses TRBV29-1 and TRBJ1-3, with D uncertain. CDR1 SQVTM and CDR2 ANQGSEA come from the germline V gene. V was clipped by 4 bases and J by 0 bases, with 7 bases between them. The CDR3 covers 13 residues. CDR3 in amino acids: CSVVPSSGNTIYF. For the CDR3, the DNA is TGCAGCGTTGTGCCTAGCTCTGGAAACACCATATATTTT.

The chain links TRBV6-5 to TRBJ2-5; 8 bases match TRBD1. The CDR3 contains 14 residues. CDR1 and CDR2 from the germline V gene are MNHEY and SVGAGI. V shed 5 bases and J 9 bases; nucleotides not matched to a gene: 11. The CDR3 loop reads CASSQTGASWAQYF. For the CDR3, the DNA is TGTGCCAGCAGTCAGACAGGGGCCTCATGGGCCCAGTACTTC.

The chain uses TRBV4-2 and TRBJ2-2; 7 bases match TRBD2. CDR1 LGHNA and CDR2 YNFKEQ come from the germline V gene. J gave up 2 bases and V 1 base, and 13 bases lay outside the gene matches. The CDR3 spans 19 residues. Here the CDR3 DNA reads TGTGCCAGCAGCCAAGCCTTTTCCGGGCCTAGCGGTAACACCGGGGAGCTGTTTTTT. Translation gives CASSQAFSGPSGNTGELFF.

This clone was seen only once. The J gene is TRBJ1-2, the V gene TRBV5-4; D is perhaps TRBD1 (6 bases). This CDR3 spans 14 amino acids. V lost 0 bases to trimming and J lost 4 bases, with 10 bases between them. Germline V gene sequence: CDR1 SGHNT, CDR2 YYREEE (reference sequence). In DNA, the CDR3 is TGTGCCAGCAGCTTGGTACAGGGTATCTATGGCTACACCTTC. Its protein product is CASSLVQGIYGYTF.

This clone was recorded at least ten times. The DNA of the CDR3 is TGCAGTGCTAGGCGGGATCGGGAGCAGTACTTC. It specifies CSARRDREQYF. The chain joins TRBV20-1 to TRBJ2-7; TRBD2 might be the D (6 bases). Between the trimmed V and J ends, which lost 3 bases and 7 bases, there was a span of 10 bases. From germline, CDR1 is DFQATT and CDR2 SNEGSKA (reference sequence). The CDR3 consists of 11 residues.